This TCR beta chain was documented in a study of regulatory T cells in long-lasting Graves disease. This clonotype occurred many times. Time point specified: newly diagnosed GD, antithyroid drugs for less than 3 months. Generation of the TCR library employed RNA extracted from PBMCs. An endocrinology unit in Xi'an, China, supplied the patients. Germline V gene lookup returns CDR1 SGHRS and CDR2 YFSETQ. Between the trimmed V and J ends, which lost 6 bases and 1 base, there was a span of 16 bases. CDR3 size: 15 residues. Building the TCR beta libraries relied on iRepertoire HTBI primers, and CDR3 regions underwent Arm-PCR. TCRdb used MiXCR to reprocess the multiplex PCR reads, holding one entry per CDR3 protein. The sample yields about 440,000 distinct CDR3 sequences, about 15% seen once. The same data also contributed to another study, on T cells in Graves' hyperthyroidism and ophthalmopathy. That study reports: The HTBI primer set served for first-round RT-PCR of the TCR CDR3.

The specimen was peripheral blood mononuclear cells (PBMCs), collected at new diagnosis, from a patient treated with antithyroid drugs. The TCR sequence derives from a woman aged 25 to 39 with Graves disease. The chain couples TRBV5-1 to TRBJ1-1, with D perhaps matching TRBD1 (5 bases). The CDR3 coding sequence is TGCGCCAGCATGGAGGGGTCAATATGGAACACTGAAGCTTTCTTT. It encodes CASMEGSIWNTEAFF.